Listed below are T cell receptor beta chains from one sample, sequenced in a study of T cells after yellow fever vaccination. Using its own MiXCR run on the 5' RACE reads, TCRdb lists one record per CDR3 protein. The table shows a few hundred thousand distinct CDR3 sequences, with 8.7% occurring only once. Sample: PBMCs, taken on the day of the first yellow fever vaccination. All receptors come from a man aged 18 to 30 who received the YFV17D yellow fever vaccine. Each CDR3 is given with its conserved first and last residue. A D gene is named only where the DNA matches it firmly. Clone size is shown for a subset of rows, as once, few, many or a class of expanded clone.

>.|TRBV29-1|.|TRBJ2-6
TGCAGTGCCAACACAGGCCCAGTTTACCCTTCGAACTCTGGGGCCAACGTCCTGACTTTC
CSANTGPVYPSNSGANVLTF
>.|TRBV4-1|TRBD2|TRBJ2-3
TGCGCCAGCAGCCCTACTTACCGGGGTAGCGGGGGGGCGGTCACTGATACGCAGTATTTT
CASSPTYRGSGGAVTDTQYF
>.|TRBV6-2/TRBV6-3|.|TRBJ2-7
TGTGCCAGCGGCTCCAGAATAAGTTACGAGCAGTACTTC
CASGSRISYEQYF
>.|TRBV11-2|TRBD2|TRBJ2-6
TGTGCCAGCAGCTCCCCCGGGGGTGAGCGGGGGGGTTTTGGGGCCAACGTCCTGACTTTC
CASSSPGGERGGFGANVLTF
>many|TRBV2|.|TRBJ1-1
TGTGCCAGCGGGGGCACTTGGACTGAAGCTTTCTTT
CASGGTWTEAFF
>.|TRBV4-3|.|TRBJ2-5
TGCGCCAGCAGCCAAGATGGGGGGACAGAAGAGACCCAGTACTTC
CASSQDGGTEETQYF
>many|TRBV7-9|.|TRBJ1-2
TGTGCCAGCAGCTCAGGGGTTTATGGCTACACCTTC
CASSSGVYGYTF
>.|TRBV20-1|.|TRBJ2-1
TGCAGTGCTAGAGCGGGGGCCCTCTACAATGAGCAGTTCTTC
CSARAGALYNEQFF
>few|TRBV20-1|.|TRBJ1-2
TGCAGTGCTCCTACTTACCTTCAACAGGGTCCTTCCTATGGCTACACCTTC
CSAPTYLQQGPSYGYTF
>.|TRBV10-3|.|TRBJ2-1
TGTGCCTCCGACCCGGGGACTGTATACAATGAGCAGTTCTTC
CASDPGTVYNEQFF
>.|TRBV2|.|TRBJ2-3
TGTGCCAGCAGCCGGGTCCTCCTCGGAGATACGCAGTATTTT
CASSRVLLGDTQYF
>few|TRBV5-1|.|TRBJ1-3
TGCGCCAGCAGCTTGGCCGCGGGACATGGAAACACCATATATTTT
CASSLAAGHGNTIYF
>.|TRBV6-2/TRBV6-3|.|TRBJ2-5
TGTGCCAGCAGTTCCGCTACTTTTGGGGGGGCGGAGACCCAGTACTTC
CASSSATFGGAETQYF
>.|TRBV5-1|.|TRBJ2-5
TGCGCCAGCAGCTTGATGGGCAGCAACCAAGAGACCCAGTACTTC
CASSLMGSNQETQYF
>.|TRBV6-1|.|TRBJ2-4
TGTGCCAGCAGTAGCTGGGTGGCCAAAAACATTCAGTACTTC
CASSSWVAKNIQYF
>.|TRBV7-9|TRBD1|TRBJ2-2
TGTGCCAGCAGCGGGACAGGGGCGCGGACCGGGGAGCTGTTTTTT
CASSGTGARTGELFF
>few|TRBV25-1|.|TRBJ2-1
TGTGCCAGCCGGGATCCGGGACCTTACAATGAGCAGTTCTTC
CASRDPGPYNEQFF
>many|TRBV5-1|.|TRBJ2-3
TGCGCCAGCAGCGACACAGATACGCAGTATTTT
CASSDTDTQYF
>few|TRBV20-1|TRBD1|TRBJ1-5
TGCAGTGCAATGGACAGGGCATATAGCAATCAGCCCCAGCATTTT
CSAMDRAYSNQPQHF
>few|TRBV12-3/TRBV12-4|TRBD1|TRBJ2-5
TGTGCCAGCAGCCTCAGGGGGCGCCGAGAGACCCAGTACTTC
CASSLRGRRETQYF
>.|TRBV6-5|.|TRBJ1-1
TGTGCCAGCAGTTACGCCGATATGAACACTGAAGCTTTCTTT
CASSYADMNTEAFF
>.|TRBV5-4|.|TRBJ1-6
TGTGCCAGCAGCTTCGGACCCGGAAATTCACCCCTCCACTTT
CASSFGPGNSPLHF
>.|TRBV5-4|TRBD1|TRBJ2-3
TGTGCCAGCAGCCCCGAGGGGACAGCGACGCGGGATACGCAGTATTTT
CASSPEGTATRDTQYF
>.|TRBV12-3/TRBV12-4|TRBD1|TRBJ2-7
TGTGCCAGCAGTTACAGGGGGCGCGAGCAGTACTTC
CASSYRGREQYF